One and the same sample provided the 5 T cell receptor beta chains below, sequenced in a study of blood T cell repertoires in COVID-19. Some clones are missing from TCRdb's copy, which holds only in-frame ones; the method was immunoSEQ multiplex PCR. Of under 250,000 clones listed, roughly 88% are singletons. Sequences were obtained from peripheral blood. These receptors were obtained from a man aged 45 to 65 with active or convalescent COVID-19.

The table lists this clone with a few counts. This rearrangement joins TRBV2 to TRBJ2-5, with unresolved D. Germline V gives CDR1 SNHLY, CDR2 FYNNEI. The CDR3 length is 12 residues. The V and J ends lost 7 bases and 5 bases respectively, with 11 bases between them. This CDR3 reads CASTRSRETQYF. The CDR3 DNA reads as TGTGCCAGCACCCGGTCGCGGGAGACCCAGTACTTC.

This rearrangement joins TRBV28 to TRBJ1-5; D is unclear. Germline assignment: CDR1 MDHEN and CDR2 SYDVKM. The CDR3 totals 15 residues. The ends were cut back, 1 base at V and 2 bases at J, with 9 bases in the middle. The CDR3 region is CASSLSYSGNQPQHF. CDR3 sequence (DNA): TGTGCCAGCAGTTTATCATACTCGGGCAATCAGCCCCAGCATTTT. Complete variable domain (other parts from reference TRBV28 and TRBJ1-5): DVKVTQSSRYLVKRTGEKVFLECVQDMDHENMFWYRQDPGLGLRLIYFSYDVKMKEKGDIPEGYSVSREKKERFSLILESASTNQTSMYLCASSLSYSGNQPQHFGDGTRLSIL.

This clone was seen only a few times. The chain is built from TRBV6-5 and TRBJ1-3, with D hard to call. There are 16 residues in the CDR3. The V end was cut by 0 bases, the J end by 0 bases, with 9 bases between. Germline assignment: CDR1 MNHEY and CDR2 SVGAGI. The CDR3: CASSYSSQFSGNTIYF. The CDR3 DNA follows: TGTGCCAGCAGTTACTCGAGTCAATTCTCTGGAAACACCATATATTTT.

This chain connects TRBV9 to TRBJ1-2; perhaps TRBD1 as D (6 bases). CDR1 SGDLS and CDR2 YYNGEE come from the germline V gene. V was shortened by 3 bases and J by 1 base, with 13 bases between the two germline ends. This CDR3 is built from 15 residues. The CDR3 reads CASSGQETYNYGYTF. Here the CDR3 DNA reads TGTGCCAGCAGCGGACAGGAGACTTATAACTATGGCTACACCTTC.

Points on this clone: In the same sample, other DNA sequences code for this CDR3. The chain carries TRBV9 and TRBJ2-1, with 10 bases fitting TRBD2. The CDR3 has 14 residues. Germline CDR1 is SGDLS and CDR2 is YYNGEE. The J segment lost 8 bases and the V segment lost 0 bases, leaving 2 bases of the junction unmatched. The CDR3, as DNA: TGTGCCAGCAGCGTAGGAGGACTAGCGGATGAGCAGTTCTTC. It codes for CASSVGGLADEQFF.